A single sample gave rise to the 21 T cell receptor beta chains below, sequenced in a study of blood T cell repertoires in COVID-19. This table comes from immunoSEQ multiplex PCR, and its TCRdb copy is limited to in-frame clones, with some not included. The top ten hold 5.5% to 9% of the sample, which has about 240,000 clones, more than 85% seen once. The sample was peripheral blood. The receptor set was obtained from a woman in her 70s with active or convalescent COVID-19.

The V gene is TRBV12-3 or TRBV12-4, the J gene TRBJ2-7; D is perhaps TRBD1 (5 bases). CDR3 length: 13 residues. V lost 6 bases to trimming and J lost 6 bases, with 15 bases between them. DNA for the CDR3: TGTGCCAGCAGCAGAAATCAGGGCGCCGAGCAGTACTTC. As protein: CASSRNQGAEQYF.

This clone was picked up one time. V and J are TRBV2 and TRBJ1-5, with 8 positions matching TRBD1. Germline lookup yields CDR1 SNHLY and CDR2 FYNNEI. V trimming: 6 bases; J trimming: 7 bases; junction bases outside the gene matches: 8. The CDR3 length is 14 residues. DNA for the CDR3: TGTGCCAGCAGCGCGGGACAGGCCCACCAGCCCCAGCATTTT. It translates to CASSAGQAHQPQHF.

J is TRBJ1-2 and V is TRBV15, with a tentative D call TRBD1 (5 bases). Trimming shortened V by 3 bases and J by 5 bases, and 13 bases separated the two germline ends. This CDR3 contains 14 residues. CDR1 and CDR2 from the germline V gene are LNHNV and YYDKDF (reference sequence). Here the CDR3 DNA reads TGTGCCACCAGCAGGGGTGACAGTTCGTATGGCTACACCTTC. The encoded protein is CATSRGDSSYGYTF. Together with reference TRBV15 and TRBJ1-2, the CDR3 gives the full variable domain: DAMVIQNPRYQVTQFGKPVTLSCSQTLNHNVMYWYQQKSSQAPKLLFHYYDKDFNNEADTPDNFQSRRPNTSFCFLDIRSPGLGDTAMYLCATSRGDSSYGYTFGSGTRLTVV.

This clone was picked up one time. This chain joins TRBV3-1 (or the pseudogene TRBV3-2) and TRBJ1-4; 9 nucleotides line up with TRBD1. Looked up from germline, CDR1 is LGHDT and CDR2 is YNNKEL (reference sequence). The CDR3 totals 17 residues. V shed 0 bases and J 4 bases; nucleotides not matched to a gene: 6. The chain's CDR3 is CASSQDQTGGLNEKLFF. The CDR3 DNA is TGTGCCAGCAGCCAAGATCAGACAGGGGGGCTTAATGAAAAACTGTTTTTT.

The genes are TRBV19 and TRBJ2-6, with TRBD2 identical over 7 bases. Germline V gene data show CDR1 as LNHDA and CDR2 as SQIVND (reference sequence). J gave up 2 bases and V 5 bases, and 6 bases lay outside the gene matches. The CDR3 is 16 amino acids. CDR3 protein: CASSPAGEPGANVLTF. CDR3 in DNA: TGTGCCAGTAGTCCGGCGGGAGAGCCTGGGGCCAACGTCCTGACTTTC.

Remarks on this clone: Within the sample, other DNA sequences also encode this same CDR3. DNA of the CDR3: TGTGCCAGCAGCGACGGGGAGACCCAGTACTTC. It specifies CASSDGETQYF. This sequence joins TRBV11-2 and TRBJ2-5; no clear D. Trimming left V 5 bases short and J 5 bases short, with 6 bases between. The CDR3 contains 11 residues. From germline, CDR1 is SGHAT and CDR2 FQNNGV.

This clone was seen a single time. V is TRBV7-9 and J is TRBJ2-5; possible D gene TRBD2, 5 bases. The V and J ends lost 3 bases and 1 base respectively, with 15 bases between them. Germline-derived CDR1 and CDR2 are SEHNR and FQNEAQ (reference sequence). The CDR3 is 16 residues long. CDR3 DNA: TGTGCCAGCAGCTTTCGAGTCGGGGTCACCCAAGAGACCCAGTACTTC. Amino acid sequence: CASSFRVGVTQETQYF.

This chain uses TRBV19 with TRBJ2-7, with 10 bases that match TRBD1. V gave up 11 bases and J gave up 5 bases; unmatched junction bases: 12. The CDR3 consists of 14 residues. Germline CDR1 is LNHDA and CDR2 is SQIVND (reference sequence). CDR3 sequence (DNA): TGTGCCGGGCGACCCGGGACAGGGGAAGACGAGCAGTACTTC. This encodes CAGRPGTGEDEQYF. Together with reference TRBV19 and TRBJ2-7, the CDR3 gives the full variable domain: DGGITQSPKYLFRKEGQNVTLSCEQNLNHDAMYWYRQDPGQGLRLIYYSQIVNDFQKGDIAEGYSVSREKKESFPLTVTSAQKNPTAFYLCAGRPGTGEDEQYFGPGTRLTVT.

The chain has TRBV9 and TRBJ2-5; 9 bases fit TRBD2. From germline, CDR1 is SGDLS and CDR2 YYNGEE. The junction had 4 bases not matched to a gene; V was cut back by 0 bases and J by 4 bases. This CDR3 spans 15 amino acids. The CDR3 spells CASSVGLAEIETQYF. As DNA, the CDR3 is TGTGCCAGCAGCGTAGGACTAGCGGAAATAGAGACCCAGTACTTC.

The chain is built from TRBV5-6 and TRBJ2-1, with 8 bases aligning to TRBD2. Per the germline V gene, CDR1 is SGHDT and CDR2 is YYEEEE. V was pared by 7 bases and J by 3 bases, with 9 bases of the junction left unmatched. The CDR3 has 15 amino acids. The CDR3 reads CASCPAGGCYNEQFF. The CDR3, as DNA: TGTGCCAGCTGCCCCGCGGGGGGCTGCTACAATGAGCAGTTCTTC.

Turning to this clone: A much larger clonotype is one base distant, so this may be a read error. The CDR3 coding sequence is TGTGCCAGCAGCGTTCAGGGGAACTACGAGCAGTACTTC. Encoded protein: CASSVQGNYEQYF. The genes are TRBV9 and TRBJ2-7; D is possibly TRBD1 (6 bases). The germline V gene has CDR1 SGDLS and CDR2 YYNGEE. The ends were cut back, 2 bases at V and 3 bases at J, with 9 bases in the middle. This CDR3 contains 13 residues.

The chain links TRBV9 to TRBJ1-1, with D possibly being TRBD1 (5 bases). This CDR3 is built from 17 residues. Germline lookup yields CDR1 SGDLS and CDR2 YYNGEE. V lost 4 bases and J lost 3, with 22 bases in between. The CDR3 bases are TGTGCCAGCAGCCCACCGTCGGGGAGGAGGGGCTACACTGAAGCTTTCTTT. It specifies CASSPPSGRRGYTEAFF.

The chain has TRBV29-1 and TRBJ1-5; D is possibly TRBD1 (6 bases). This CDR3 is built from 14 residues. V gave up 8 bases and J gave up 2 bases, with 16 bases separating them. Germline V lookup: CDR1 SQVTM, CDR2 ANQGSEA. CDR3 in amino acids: CSSPTWTGNQPQHF. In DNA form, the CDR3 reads TGCAGCTCCCCGACCTGGACAGGCAATCAGCCCCAGCATTTT.

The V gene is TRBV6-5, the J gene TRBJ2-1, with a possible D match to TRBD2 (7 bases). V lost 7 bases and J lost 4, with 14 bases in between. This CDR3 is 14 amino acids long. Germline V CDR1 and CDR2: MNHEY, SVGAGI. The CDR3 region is CASTRGGDYNEQFF. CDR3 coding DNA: TGTGCCAGCACTAGGGGGGGGGATTACAATGAGCAGTTCTTC.

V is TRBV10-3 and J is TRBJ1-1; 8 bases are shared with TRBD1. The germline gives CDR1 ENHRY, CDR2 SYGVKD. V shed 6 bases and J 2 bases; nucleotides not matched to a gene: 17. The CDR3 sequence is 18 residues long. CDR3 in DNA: TGTGCCATCAGCGCACACTCAGGGGGCCCCGGGTATAACACTGAAGCTTTCTTT. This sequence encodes CAISAHSGGPGYNTEAFF.

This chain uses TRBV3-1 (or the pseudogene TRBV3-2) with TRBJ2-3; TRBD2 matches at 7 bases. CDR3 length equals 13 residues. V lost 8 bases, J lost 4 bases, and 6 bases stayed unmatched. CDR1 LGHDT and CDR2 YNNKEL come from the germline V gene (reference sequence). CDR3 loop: CASSLGGADTQYF. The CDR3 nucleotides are TGTGCCAGCTCGCTGGGGGGGGCAGATACGCAGTATTTT.

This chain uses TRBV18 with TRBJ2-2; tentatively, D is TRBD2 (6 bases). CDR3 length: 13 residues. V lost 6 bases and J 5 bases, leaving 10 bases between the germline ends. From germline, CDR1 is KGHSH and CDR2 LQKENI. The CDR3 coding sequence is TGTGCCAGCTCCTCACGGGAGACCGGGGAGCTGTTTTTT. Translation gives CASSSRETGELFF.

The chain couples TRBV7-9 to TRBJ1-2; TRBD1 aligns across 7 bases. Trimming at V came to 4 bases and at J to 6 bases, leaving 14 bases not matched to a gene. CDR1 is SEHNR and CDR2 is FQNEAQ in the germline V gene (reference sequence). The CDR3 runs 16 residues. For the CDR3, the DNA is TGTGCCAGCAGCTCCCGGCGAGACAGGGAAAGGGATGGCTACACCTTC. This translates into CASSSRRDRERDGYTF.

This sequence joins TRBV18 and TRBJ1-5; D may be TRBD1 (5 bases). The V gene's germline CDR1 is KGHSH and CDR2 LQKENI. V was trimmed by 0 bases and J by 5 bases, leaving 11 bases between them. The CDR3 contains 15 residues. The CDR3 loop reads CASSPPGGRDQPQHF. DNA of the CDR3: TGTGCCAGCTCACCACCGGGAGGCAGGGATCAGCCCCAGCATTTT.

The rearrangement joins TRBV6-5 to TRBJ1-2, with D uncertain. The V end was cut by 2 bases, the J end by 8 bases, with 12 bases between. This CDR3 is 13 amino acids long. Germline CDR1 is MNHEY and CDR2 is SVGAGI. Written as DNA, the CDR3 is TGTGCCAGCAGTTACCGCCCGGGGAACGGCTACACCTTC. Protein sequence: CASSYRPGNGYTF.

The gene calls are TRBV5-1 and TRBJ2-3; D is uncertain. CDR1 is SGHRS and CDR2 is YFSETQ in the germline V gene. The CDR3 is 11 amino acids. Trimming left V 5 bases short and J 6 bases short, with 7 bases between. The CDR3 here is CASRAVDTQYF. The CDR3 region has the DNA TGCGCCAGCAGGGCCGTGGATACGCAGTATTTT.